One and the same sample provided the 15 T cell receptor beta chains below, sequenced in a study of T cells after yellow fever vaccination. TCRdb passed the 5' RACE reads through MiXCR, listing each CDR3 protein once. The repertoire consists of about 300,000 distinct CDR3 sequences, with around 8.6% occurring once and the leading ten covering around 3.1%. This sample comprised CD4+ T cells sorted from PBMCs, obtained 5 days after the yellow fever booster vaccination. The receptors originated from a man aged 18 to 29 who received the YFV17D yellow fever vaccine.

In its sample, this clonotype was seen a few times. CDR3 region: CASSHWAGGDSPLHF. The CDR3, as DNA: TGTGCCAGCAGTCATTGGGCAGGGGGGGATTCACCCCTCCACTTT. The chain recombines TRBV7-9 with TRBJ1-6; 7 bases map to TRBD1. This CDR3 contains 15 residues. J gave up 8 bases and V 6 bases, and 10 bases lay outside the gene matches. The germline V gene encodes CDR1 SEHNR and CDR2 FQNEAQ (reference sequence).

This clonotype turned up a few times. V usage is TRBV29-1 and J usage is TRBJ1-5, with a possible D match to TRBD1 (5 bases). CDR1 and CDR2 from the germline V gene are SQVTM and ANQGSEA. Trimming left V 0 bases short and J 5 bases short, with 11 bases between. The CDR3 is made up of 14 amino acids. Written as DNA, the CDR3 is TGCAGCGTTGAAGATGGCGGGGCTGATCAGCCCCAGCATTTT. Translation gives CSVEDGGADQPQHF.

This clonotype was seen many times. The genes are TRBV7-9 and TRBJ1-2; 11 bases are shared with TRBD1. J was trimmed by 5 bases and V by 3 bases; bases with no gene match: 11. The CDR3 length is 17 residues. Looked up from germline, CDR1 is SEHNR and CDR2 is FQNEAQ (reference sequence). The DNA of the CDR3 is TGTGCCAGCAGCTTGGCCAGGACAGGGGGCGCGGGGTATGGCTACACCTTC. Translating it yields CASSLARTGGAGYGYTF. The full variable domain, with the rest looked up from reference TRBV7-9 and TRBJ1-2, is DTGVSQNPRHKITKRGQNVTFRCDPISEHNRLYWYRQTLGQGPEFLTYFQNEAQLEKSRLLSDRFSAERPKGSFSTLEIQRTEQGDSAMYLCASSLARTGGAGYGYTFGSGTRLTVV.

This clonotype was observed a handful of times. The rearrangement joins TRBV12-3 or TRBV12-4 to TRBJ2-2, with TRBD1 matching 7 bases. With 9 bases clipped from V and 3 bases from J, the junction kept 13 bases outside the gene matches. This CDR3 contains 16 residues. The CDR3 DNA reads TGTGCCAGTGCAAGGAAAGGGACAGAACACACCGGGGAGCTGTTTTTT. It translates to CASARKGTEHTGELFF.

J is TRBJ1-6 and V is TRBV6-5, with D possibly TRBD1 on 5 matching bases. The CDR3 has 13 amino acids. Trimming left V 6 bases short and J 8 bases short, with 11 bases between. From germline, CDR1 is MNHEY and CDR2 SVGAGI. The CDR3 bases are TGTGCCAGCAGACGGGGGATCGATTCACCCCTCCACTTT. Encoded protein: CASRRGIDSPLHF.

This clonotype was picked up a small number of times. The junction does not match germline at one end; this may be a read error. The chain uses TRBV7-2 and TRBJ2-5; 10 bases map to TRBD2. The CDR3 sequence is 14 residues long. CDR1 and CDR2 (germline): SGHTA, FQGNSA. CDR3 amino acids: CASSVAGGLETQYF. CDR3 nucleotide sequence: TGTGCCAGCAGCGTAGCGGGGGGCTTAGAGACCCAGTACTTC. Full variable domain (remainder filled in from reference TRBV7-2 and TRBJ2-5): GAGVSQSPSNKVTEKGKDVELRCDPISGHTALYWYRQSLGQGLEFLIYFQGNSAPDKSGLPSDRFSAERTGGSVSTLTIQRTQQEDSAVYLCASSVAGGLETQYFGPGTRLLVL.

The chain uses TRBV12-3 or TRBV12-4 and TRBJ1-3; D remains ambiguous. The CDR3 extends over 13 amino acids. V was cut by 5 bases and J by 4 bases, with 9 bases left in between. DNA of the CDR3: TGTGCCAGCAGTCAGTCCGGAGGAAACACCATATATTTT. This encodes CASSQSGGNTIYF.

This clonotype was detected a few times. A much larger clonotype is one base distant, so this may be a read error. The chain carries TRBV25-1 and TRBJ1-6; D gene uncertain. This CDR3 has 13 amino acids. Germline V gene sequence: CDR1 MGHDK, CDR2 SYGVNS. The CDR3 reads CASREQDNSPLHF. CDR3 coding DNA: TGTGCCAGCCGTGAGCAGGATAATTCACCCCTCCACTTT.

The chain has TRBV28 and TRBJ1-6; D unclear. The germline V and J ends were trimmed by 4 bases and 8 bases, with 12 bases remaining between them. Per germline, CDR1 MDHEN and CDR2 SYDVKM. CDR3 length equals 14 residues. The CDR3 nucleotides are TGTGCCAGCAGTTCAAGTTGGAGAGATTCACCCCTCCACTTT. Protein sequence: CASSSSWRDSPLHF.

In this sample, this clonotype turned up a few times. The V and J genes are TRBV7-2 and TRBJ1-6; TRBD1 aligns across 7 bases. CDR1 SGHTA and CDR2 FQGNSA come from the germline V gene. V trimming: 5 bases; J trimming: 10 bases; junction bases outside the gene matches: 8. This CDR3 spans 14 amino acids. CDR3 sequence reads: CASSPNTGDSPLHF. CDR3 coding DNA: TGTGCCAGCAGCCCTAATACAGGGGACTCACCCCTCCACTTT.

The chain uses TRBV3-1 and TRBJ2-2; TRBD1 might be the D (5 bases). This CDR3 region has 12 residues. Between the trimmed V and J ends, which lost 2 bases and 9 bases, there was a span of 7 bases. Germline loops: CDR1 LGHDT, CDR2 YNNKEL (reference sequence). CDR3 in DNA: TGTGCCAGCAGCCAACTGGACAGGGAGCTGTTTTTT. It codes for CASSQLDRELFF.

The chain combines TRBV7-2 with TRBJ1-5; D gene uncertain. The V end lost 1 base, the J end lost 5 bases, and 6 bases lay between the germline ends. Germline V CDR1 and CDR2: SGHTA, FQGNSA. This CDR3 has 13 residues. In DNA form, the CDR3 reads TGTGCCAGCAGCTTAGGGACTGATCAGCCCCAGCATTTT. Its translation is CASSLGTDQPQHF.

This clonotype was seen only a few times. The rearrangement uses TRBV5-6 and TRBJ1-1; D uncertain. With 0 bases removed from V and 2 bases from J, the gap between germline ends came to 14 bases. This CDR3 comprises 16 residues. CDR1 and CDR2 from the germline V gene are SGHDT and YYEEEE. The CDR3 nucleotides read TGTGCCAGCAGCTTGGTAGGCCTTGTACTAAACACTGAAGCTTTCTTT. Translating gives CASSLVGLVLNTEAFF.

This chain joins TRBV11-2 and TRBJ2-1; D remains unclear. Germline V CDR1 and CDR2: SGHAT, FQNNGV. CDR3 size: 18 residues. V shed 3 bases and J shed 2 bases, with 20 bases lying between them. CDR3 coding DNA: TGTGCCAGCAGCTTCGGACCATTACGGCTAACTGCCTACAATGAGCAGTTCTTC. Its translation is CASSFGPLRLTAYNEQFF.

This clonotype appeared a few times. The CDR3 spells CASTQGGETQYF. CDR3 sequence (DNA): TGTGCCAGCACCCAGGGTGGGGAGACCCAGTACTTC. The gene calls are TRBV5-4 and TRBJ2-5; D possibly corresponds to TRBD1 (5 bases). CDR1 is SGHNT, CDR2 YYREEE, per germline (reference sequence). The V end lost 6 bases, the J end lost 5 bases, and 11 bases lay between the germline ends. CDR3 length: 12 amino acids. The full variable domain, with the rest looked up from reference TRBV5-4 and TRBJ2-5, is ETGVTQSPTHLIKTRGQQVTLRCSSQSGHNTVSWYQQALGQGPQFIFQYYREEENGRGNFPPRFSGLQFPNYSSELNVNALELDDSALYLCASTQGGETQYFGPGTRLLVL.